The 8 T cell receptor beta chains below all came from one sample that was sequenced in a study of CD8 T cells in Susac syndrome. RNA totalling about 0.45 to 1 ug underwent reverse transcription with random hexamers. TCRdb re-analysed the immunoSEQ multiplex PCR reads in MiXCR, keeping a single row per CDR3 protein. The sample consists of approximately 230,000 distinct CDR3 sequences, just under 95% of them appearing once. The sequenced material came from CD4+ T cells from PBMCs. The origin of the receptors is a human donor with multiple sclerosis.

V and J are TRBV23-1 and TRBJ2-2, with D hard to call. TRBV23-1 carries the ORF label, with uncertain function. CDR3 length equals 17 residues. Trimming pared 0 bases from V and 4 bases from J, leaving 15 bases between. CDR3 loop: CASSQSAGRTGTGELFF. The CDR3 DNA reads as TGCGCCAGCAGTCAATCGGCCGGCAGGACGGGCACCGGGGAGCTGTTTTTT.

The rearrangement uses TRBV13 and TRBJ2-1; 14 bases are shared with TRBD2. V was pared by 5 bases and J by 8 bases, with 8 bases of the junction left unmatched. Germline lookup yields CDR1 PRHDT and CDR2 FYEKMQ (reference sequence). The CDR3 has 16 residues. The DNA for the CDR3 is TGTGCCAGCAGCCTCAAGGGACTAGCGGGAGTGGATGAGCAGTTCTTC. This codes for CASSLKGLAGVDEQFF.

V usage is TRBV15 and J usage is TRBJ2-7; D is undetermined. In germline, CDR1 is LNHNV, CDR2 YYDKDF (reference sequence). Deletions cut 0 bases from V and 2 bases from J, with 5 bases between. This CDR3 is 13 amino acids long. This chain's CDR3 is CATSRDYTYEQYV. CDR3 nucleotides: TGTGCCACCAGCAGAGACTACACCTACGAGCAGTACGTC.

This chain links TRBV7-2 with TRBJ1-5; D call uncertain. The CDR3 runs to 14 residues. Trimming took off 1 base at V and 4 bases at J, with 8 bases between the two ends. From germline, CDR1 is SGHTA and CDR2 FQGNSA. CDR3: CASSLVSRNQPQHF. CDR3 bases: TGTGCCAGCAGCTTAGTCAGTCGGAATCAGCCCCAGCATTTT.

The V call is TRBV29-1, the J call TRBJ1-1; TRBD1 matches at 7 bases. The CDR3 runs 13 residues. Germline values: CDR1 SQVTM, CDR2 ANQGSEA. The junction had 7 bases not matched to a gene; V was cut back by 6 bases and J by 3 bases. CDR3 region: CSVRQGSDTEAFF. CDR3 sequence (DNA): TGCAGCGTAAGACAGGGTTCCGACACTGAAGCTTTCTTT.

This chain links TRBV10-3 with TRBJ2-2, with 10 bases matching TRBD2. Germline trimming cut 5 bases from V and 4 bases from J; bases unmatched to any gene: 13. Germline V gives CDR1 ENHRY, CDR2 SYGVKD. The CDR3 runs to 18 residues. CDR3 bases: TGTGCCATCAGTAAGAAGGTTTCTAGCGGGAGTGCCACCGGGGAGCTGTTTTTT. It is translated as CAISKKVSSGSATGELFF.

The gene calls are TRBV7-9 and TRBJ2-2; D not certain. Germline CDR1 SEHNR, CDR2 FQNEAQ (reference sequence). V was trimmed by 5 bases and J by 1 base, leaving 11 bases between them. The CDR3 loop spans 15 amino acids. CDR3 loop: CASSLPLGNTGELFF. The DNA of the CDR3 is TGTGCCAGCAGCCTACCACTGGGGAACACCGGGGAGCTGTTTTTT.

The rearrangement links TRBV7-2 to TRBJ1-5; D perhaps matches TRBD1 (5 bases). Per the germline V gene, CDR1 is SGHTA and CDR2 is FQGNSA. CDR3 size: 17 residues. V was trimmed by 2 bases and J by 4 bases, leaving 18 bases between them. CDR3 coding DNA: TGTGCCAGCAGCTTATGGGGGACCCAAGCCACTAATCAGCCCCAGCATTTT. This codes for CASSLWGTQATNQPQHF. Full variable domain (missing parts from reference TRBV7-2 and TRBJ1-5): GAGVSQSPSNKVTEKGKDVELRCDPISGHTALYWYRQSLGQGLEFLIYFQGNSAPDKSGLPSDRFSAERTGGSVSTLTIQRTQQEDSAVYLCASSLWGTQATNQPQHFGDGTRLSIL.